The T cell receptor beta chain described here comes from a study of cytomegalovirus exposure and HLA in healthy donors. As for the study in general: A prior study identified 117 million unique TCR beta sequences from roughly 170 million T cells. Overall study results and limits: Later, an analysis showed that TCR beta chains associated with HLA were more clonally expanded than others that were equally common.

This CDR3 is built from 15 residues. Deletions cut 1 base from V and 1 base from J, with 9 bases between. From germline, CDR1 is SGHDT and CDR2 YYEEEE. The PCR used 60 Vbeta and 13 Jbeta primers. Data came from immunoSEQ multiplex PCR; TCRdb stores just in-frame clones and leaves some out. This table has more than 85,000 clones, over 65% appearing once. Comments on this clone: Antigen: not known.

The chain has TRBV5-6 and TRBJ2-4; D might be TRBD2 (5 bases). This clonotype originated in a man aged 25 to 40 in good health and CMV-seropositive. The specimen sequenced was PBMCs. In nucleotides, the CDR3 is TGTGCCAGCAGCTTGATCCGAGGGGCCAAAAACATTCAGTACTTC. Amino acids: CASSLIRGAKNIQYF.